These T cell receptor beta chains were read from a single sample in a study of cytomegalovirus exposure and HLA in healthy donors. Produced via immunoSEQ multiplex PCR; TCRdb's table is partial and in-frame only. The sample contains under 250,000 clones, about 80% of which appear only once. The material sequenced was PBMCs. All receptors derive from a woman in her sixties in good health and CMV-seropositive. The CDR3 runs from the conserved cysteine through the conserved F or W. Fields, in order: clone size, V gene, D gene, J gene, CDR3 protein, CDR3 DNA. D genes are given only for firm matches. Clone sizes are given selectively: once, few, many, or a class where the clone is expanded.

clone size: NA
V gene: TRBV30
D gene: NA
J gene: TRBJ1-4
CDR3 protein: CAWARQAEKLFF
CDR3 DNA: TGTGCCTGGGCCAGACAGGCGGAAAAACTGTTTTTT

clone size: NA
V gene: TRBV9
D gene: TRBD2
J gene: TRBJ2-2
CDR3 protein: CASSSRTSPGELFF
CDR3 DNA: TGTGCCAGCAGCTCCCGGACTAGCCCCGGGGAGCTGTTTTTT

clone size: NA
V gene: TRBV2
D gene: NA
J gene: TRBJ1-5
CDR3 protein: CASSESPKQPQHF
CDR3 DNA: TGTGCCAGCAGTGAGAGCCCTAAACAGCCCCAGCATTTT

clone size: NA
V gene: TRBV7-9
D gene: TRBD2
J gene: TRBJ2-1
CDR3 protein: CSSSLLAEEQFF
CDR3 DNA: TGTTCCAGCAGCTTACTAGCGGAAGAGCAGTTCTTC

clone size: NA
V gene: TRBV28
D gene: TRBD1
J gene: TRBJ1-1
CDR3 protein: CASSPLRDRGTEAFF
CDR3 DNA: TGTGCCAGCAGTCCCCTACGGGACAGGGGTACTGAAGCTTTCTTT

clone size: NA
V gene: TRBV5-1
D gene: TRBD2
J gene: TRBJ2-7
CDR3 protein: CASSSLAGVSEQYF
CDR3 DNA: TGCGCCAGCAGCTCGCTAGCGGGAGTGAGTGAGCAGTACTTC

clone size: few
V gene: TRBV2
D gene: NA
J gene: TRBJ1-2
CDR3 protein: CASSELPGDGYTF
CDR3 DNA: TGTGCCAGCAGTGAACTCCCGGGGGATGGCTACACCTTC

clone size: NA
V gene: TRBV9
D gene: NA
J gene: TRBJ2-5
CDR3 protein: CASSLGREETQYF
CDR3 DNA: TGTGCCAGCAGCCTGGGCAGGGAAGAGACCCAGTACTTC

clone size: NA
V gene: TRBV27
D gene: NA
J gene: TRBJ2-7
CDR3 protein: CASSLQGSYEQYF
CDR3 DNA: TGTGCCAGCAGTTTACAGGGCTCCTACGAGCAGTACTTC

clone size: once
V gene: TRBV29-1
D gene: TRBD1
J gene: TRBJ2-1
CDR3 protein: CSVALPRDRAQVGQFF
CDR3 DNA: TGCAGCGTTGCTCTCCCCCGGGACAGGGCCCAGGTAGGGCAGTTCTTC

clone size: NA
V gene: TRBV6-5
D gene: NA
J gene: TRBJ1-1
CDR3 protein: CASSHSTLNTEAFF
CDR3 DNA: TGTGCCAGCAGTCACAGTACATTGAACACTGAAGCTTTCTTT

clone size: NA
V gene: TRBV19
D gene: NA
J gene: TRBJ1-2
CDR3 protein: CASSIDSGYGYTF
CDR3 DNA: TGTGCCAGTAGTATAGACTCGGGCTATGGCTACACCTTC

clone size: few
V gene: TRBV28
D gene: TRBD2
J gene: TRBJ2-1
CDR3 protein: CASRGEASGDNEQFF
CDR3 DNA: TGTGCCAGCAGGGGCGAGGCTAGCGGGGACAATGAGCAGTTCTTC

clone size: NA
V gene: TRBV10-2
D gene: NA
J gene: TRBJ1-5
CDR3 protein: CASSASQGNQPQHF
CDR3 DNA: TGCGCCAGCAGTGCGAGCCAGGGGAATCAGCCCCAGCATTTT

clone size: NA
V gene: TRBV5-1
D gene: NA
J gene: TRBJ1-2
CDR3 protein: CASSPGQHYGYTF
CDR3 DNA: TGCGCCAGCAGCCCGGGACAACACTATGGCTACACCTTC

clone size: NA
V gene: TRBV5-1
D gene: NA
J gene: TRBJ1-2
CDR3 protein: CASSGGADANYGYTF
CDR3 DNA: TGCGCCAGCAGCGGGGGGGCAGACGCTAACTATGGCTACACCTTC

clone size: NA
V gene: TRBV2
D gene: NA
J gene: TRBJ2-7
CDR3 protein: CASTLTSSYEQYF
CDR3 DNA: TGTGCCAGCACCCTCACTAGCTCCTACGAGCAGTACTTC

clone size: few
V gene: TRBV27
D gene: NA
J gene: TRBJ2-5
CDR3 protein: CASSLWQGQETQYF
CDR3 DNA: TGTGCCAGCAGTTTATGGCAGGGCCAAGAGACCCAGTACTTC

clone size: NA
V gene: TRBV19
D gene: NA
J gene: TRBJ2-5
CDR3 protein: CASKERGYQETQYF
CDR3 DNA: TGTGCCAGTAAGGAGAGAGGGTACCAAGAGACCCAGTACTTC

clone size: NA
V gene: TRBV6-5
D gene: TRBD1
J gene: TRBJ1-1
CDR3 protein: CASTTGTGAWTEAFF
CDR3 DNA: TGTGCCAGCACAACGGGGACAGGGGCCTGGACTGAAGCTTTCTTT

clone size: NA
V gene: TRBV7-3
D gene: NA
J gene: TRBJ1-1
CDR3 protein: CASSHDRRAGNTEAFF
CDR3 DNA: TGTGCCAGCAGCCATGATCGGCGGGCCGGGAACACTGAAGCTTTCTTT

clone size: NA
V gene: TRBV7-3
D gene: NA
J gene: TRBJ2-7
CDR3 protein: CASSLEALGEQYF
CDR3 DNA: TGTGCCAGCAGCTTAGAAGCGTTAGGCGAGCAGTACTTC

clone size: NA
V gene: TRBV30
D gene: NA
J gene: TRBJ1-5
CDR3 protein: CAWSTQGNQPQHF
CDR3 DNA: TGTGCCTGGAGTACGCAGGGGAATCAGCCCCAGCATTTT

clone size: NA
V gene: TRBV2
D gene: TRBD1
J gene: TRBJ1-1
CDR3 protein: CASTMTGEAFF
CDR3 DNA: TGTGCCAGCACCATGACAGGGGAAGCTTTCTTT

clone size: few
V gene: TRBV25-1
D gene: TRBD1
J gene: TRBJ1-2
CDR3 protein: CASSRQGAYTF
CDR3 DNA: TGTGCCAGCAGTAGACAGGGGGCCTACACCTTC

clone size: NA
V gene: TRBV5-4
D gene: TRBD2
J gene: TRBJ2-3
CDR3 protein: CASSSSGRGTDTQYF
CDR3 DNA: TGTGCCAGCAGCTCGAGCGGGAGGGGAACAGATACGCAGTATTTT

clone size: NA
V gene: TRBV29-1
D gene: NA
J gene: TRBJ2-1
CDR3 protein: CSVVPGAAGYNEQFF
CDR3 DNA: TGCAGCGTTGTCCCTGGGGCGGCAGGCTACAATGAGCAGTTCTTC

clone size: NA
V gene: TRBV5-1
D gene: NA
J gene: TRBJ2-7
CDR3 protein: CASRDWKSGEQYF
CDR3 DNA: TGCGCCAGCAGAGACTGGAAGTCAGGGGAGCAGTACTTC

clone size: NA
V gene: TRBV7-2
D gene: NA
J gene: TRBJ2-7
CDR3 protein: CASSRASPGTSFYEQYF
CDR3 DNA: TGTGCCAGCAGCAGAGCATCCCCCGGGACTTCCTTCTACGAGCAGTACTTC

clone size: NA
V gene: TRBV4-1
D gene: NA
J gene: TRBJ1-2
CDR3 protein: CASSQDGRGIDGYTF
CDR3 DNA: TGCGCCAGCAGCCAAGACGGCAGGGGAATAGATGGCTACACCTTC

clone size: NA
V gene: TRBV5-6
D gene: NA
J gene: TRBJ2-1
CDR3 protein: CASSPRRRALYNEQFF
CDR3 DNA: TGTGCCAGCAGCCCCCGGCGGAGGGCCCTCTACAATGAGCAGTTCTTC

clone size: NA
V gene: TRBV9
D gene: TRBD2
J gene: TRBJ2-3
CDR3 protein: CASSSRLAEWRVSTDTQYF
CDR3 DNA: TGTGCCAGCAGCTCCAGACTAGCGGAGTGGAGGGTGAGCACAGATACGCAGTATTTT

clone size: NA
V gene: TRBV9
D gene: NA
J gene: TRBJ2-1
CDR3 protein: CASSFGQPSSYNEQFF
CDR3 DNA: TGTGCCAGCAGCTTTGGACAGCCGAGCTCCTACAATGAGCAGTTCTTC

clone size: NA
V gene: TRBV5-1
D gene: TRBD1
J gene: TRBJ1-4
CDR3 protein: CASSLAGTGAEKLFF
CDR3 DNA: TGCGCCAGCAGCTTGGCCGGGACAGGAGCCGAAAAACTGTTTTTT

clone size: once
V gene: TRBV5-1
D gene: NA
J gene: TRBJ1-2
CDR3 protein: CASSLAPARGFYGYTF
CDR3 DNA: TGCGCCAGCAGCTTGGCCCCTGCCAGGGGCTTCTATGGCTACACCTTC

clone size: NA
V gene: TRBV6-4
D gene: TRBD1
J gene: TRBJ2-3
CDR3 protein: CATSGQGRDTQYF
CDR3 DNA: TGTGCCACCTCTGGACAGGGAAGAGATACGCAGTATTTT

clone size: NA
V gene: TRBV6-5
D gene: NA
J gene: TRBJ1-2
CDR3 protein: CASSTTAVGYGYTF
CDR3 DNA: TGTGCCAGCAGTACGACAGCCGTTGGCTATGGCTACACCTTC

clone size: NA
V gene: TRBV9
D gene: TRBD2
J gene: TRBJ2-2
CDR3 protein: CASSVAFFPGLAGFTGELFF
CDR3 DNA: TGTGCCAGCAGCGTAGCCTTTTTCCCGGGACTAGCGGGTTTCACCGGGGAGCTGTTTTTT

clone size: NA
V gene: TRBV6-1
D gene: NA
J gene: TRBJ1-4
CDR3 protein: CASKQASNEKLFF
CDR3 DNA: TGTGCCAGCAAGCAAGCGTCTAATGAAAAACTGTTTTTT

clone size: NA
V gene: TRBV11-2
D gene: NA
J gene: TRBJ2-7
CDR3 protein: CASSLDLSYEQYF
CDR3 DNA: TGTGCCAGCAGCTTAGATCTTTCCTACGAGCAGTACTTC

clone size: once
V gene: TRBV11-2
D gene: TRBD2
J gene: TRBJ2-1
CDR3 protein: CASSPGSGSYNEQFF
CDR3 DNA: TGTGCCAGCAGCCCAGGTAGCGGGAGTTACAATGAGCAGTTCTTC

clone size: NA
V gene: TRBV14
D gene: NA
J gene: TRBJ2-1
CDR3 protein: CASSQQVNNEQFF
CDR3 DNA: TGTGCCAGCAGCCAACAGGTTAACAATGAGCAGTTCTTC

clone size: NA
V gene: TRBV27
D gene: NA
J gene: TRBJ1-1
CDR3 protein: CASKPGHGNTEAFF
CDR3 DNA: TGTGCCAGCAAACCGGGACATGGAAACACTGAAGCTTTCTTT